This T cell receptor beta chain was sequenced during a study of T cell responses to AZD1222 COVID-19 vaccine. Notes on the study in general: Repertoire sampling occurred only after the peak T cell response.

Clones were sequenced by immunoSEQ multiplex PCR, and TCRdb holds only the in-frame ones, with some missing. The table has some 200,000 clones, 80% to 95% seen once. Of note for this clone: Its cognate antigen is unknown.

Trimming cost V 6 bases and J 2 bases; bases outside gene matches: 4. CDR3 length: 14 amino acids. CDR1 MGHDK and CDR2 SYGVNS come from the germline V gene. The source material was peripheral blood, sampled on day 0 of AZD1222 vaccination. The chain links TRBV25-1 to TRBJ1-2; TRBD1 matches 9 bases. This receptor was identified in an adult in good health. Here the CDR3 DNA reads TGTGCCAGCAGCGGACAGGGGTCGAACTATGGCTACACCTTC. Its protein product is CASSGQGSNYGYTF.